This T cell receptor (beta chain) is drawn from a study of blood T cell dynamics during melanoma immunotherapy. Study-level information: Metastatic melanoma patients received first-line pembrolizumab or nivolumab plus ipilimumab. Study outcomes and limitations: Unlike progressors, later disease-control patients had W3 repertoires gaining clonality or diversity.

Of note for this clone: Its antigen is unknown.

Using immunoSEQ multiplex PCR, the repertoire was profiled, and TCRdb retains in-frame clones only, with some absent. The sample holds approximately 15,000 clones, roughly 88% seen once. The sample's time point: week 3, after first cycle of checkpoint inhibitor. Blood was drawn before treatment and at week 3 after checkpoint blockade. At 12 weeks after first infusion, RECIST 1.1 defined response for most patients. The TCR was taken from a human donor with melanoma. This sample comprised blood, obtained from a patient treated with checkpoint blockade.

CDR3 loop: CASSSTGYGVNDSPLHF. DNA for the CDR3: TGTGCCAGCAGCTCCACAGGGTATGGGGTTAATGATTCACCCCTCCACTTT. This sequence joins TRBV28 and TRBJ1-6; D might be TRBD1 (6 bases). CDR1 is MDHEN, CDR2 SYDVKM, per germline. This CDR3 contains 17 residues. V lost 6 bases and J lost 8, with 23 bases in between.